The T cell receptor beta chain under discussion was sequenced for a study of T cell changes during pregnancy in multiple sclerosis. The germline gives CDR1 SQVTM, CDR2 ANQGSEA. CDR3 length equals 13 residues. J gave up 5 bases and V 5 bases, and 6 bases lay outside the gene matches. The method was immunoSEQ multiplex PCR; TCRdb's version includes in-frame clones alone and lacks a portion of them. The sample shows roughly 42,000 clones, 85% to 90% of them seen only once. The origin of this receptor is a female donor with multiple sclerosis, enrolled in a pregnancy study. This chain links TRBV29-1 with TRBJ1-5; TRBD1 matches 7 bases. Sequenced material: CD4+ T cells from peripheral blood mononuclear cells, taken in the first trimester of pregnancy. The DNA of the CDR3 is TGCAGCGTTCAACAGGGGAAGGATCAGCCCCAGCATTTT. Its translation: CSVQQGKDQPQHF.